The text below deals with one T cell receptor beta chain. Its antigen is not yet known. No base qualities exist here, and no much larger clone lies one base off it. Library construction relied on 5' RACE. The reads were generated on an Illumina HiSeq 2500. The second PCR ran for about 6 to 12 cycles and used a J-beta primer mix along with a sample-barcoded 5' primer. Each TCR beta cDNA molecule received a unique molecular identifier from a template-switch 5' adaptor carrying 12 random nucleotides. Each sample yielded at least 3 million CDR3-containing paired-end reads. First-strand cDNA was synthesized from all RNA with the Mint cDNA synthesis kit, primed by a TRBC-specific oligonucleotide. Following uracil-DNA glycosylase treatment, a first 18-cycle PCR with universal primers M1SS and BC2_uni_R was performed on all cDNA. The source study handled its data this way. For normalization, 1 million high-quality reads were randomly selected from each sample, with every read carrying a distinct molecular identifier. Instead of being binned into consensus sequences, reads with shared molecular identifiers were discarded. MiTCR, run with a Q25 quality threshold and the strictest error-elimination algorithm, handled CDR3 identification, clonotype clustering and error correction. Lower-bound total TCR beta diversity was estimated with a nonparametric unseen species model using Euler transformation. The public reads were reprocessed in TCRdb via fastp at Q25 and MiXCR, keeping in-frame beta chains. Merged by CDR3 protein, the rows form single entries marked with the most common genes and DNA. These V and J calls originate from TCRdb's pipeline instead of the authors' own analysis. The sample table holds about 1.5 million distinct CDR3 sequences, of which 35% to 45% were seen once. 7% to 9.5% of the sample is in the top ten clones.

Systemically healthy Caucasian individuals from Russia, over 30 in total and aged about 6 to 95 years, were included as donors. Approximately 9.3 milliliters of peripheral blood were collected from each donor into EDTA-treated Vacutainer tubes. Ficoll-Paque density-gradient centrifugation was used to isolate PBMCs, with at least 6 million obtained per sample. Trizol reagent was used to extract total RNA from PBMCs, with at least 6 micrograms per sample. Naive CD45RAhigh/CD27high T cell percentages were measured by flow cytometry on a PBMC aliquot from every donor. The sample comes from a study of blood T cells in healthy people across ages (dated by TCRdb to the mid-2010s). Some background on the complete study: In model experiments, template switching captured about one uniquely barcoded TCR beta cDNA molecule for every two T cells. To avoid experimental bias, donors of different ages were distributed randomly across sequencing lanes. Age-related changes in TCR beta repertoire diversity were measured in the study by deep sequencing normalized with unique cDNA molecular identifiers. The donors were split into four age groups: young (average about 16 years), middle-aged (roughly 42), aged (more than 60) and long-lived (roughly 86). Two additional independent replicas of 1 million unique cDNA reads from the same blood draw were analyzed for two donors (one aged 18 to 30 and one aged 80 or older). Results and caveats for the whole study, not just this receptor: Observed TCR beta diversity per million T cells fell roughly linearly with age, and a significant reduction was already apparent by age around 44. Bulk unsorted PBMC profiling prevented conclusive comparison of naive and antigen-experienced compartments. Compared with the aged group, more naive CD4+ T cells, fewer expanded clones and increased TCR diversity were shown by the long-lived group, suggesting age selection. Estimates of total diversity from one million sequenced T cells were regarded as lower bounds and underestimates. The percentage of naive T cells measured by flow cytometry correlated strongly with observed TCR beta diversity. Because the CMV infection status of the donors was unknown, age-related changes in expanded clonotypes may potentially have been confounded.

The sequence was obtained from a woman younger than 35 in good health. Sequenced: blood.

The CDR3 reads CSASGTANTEAFF. The DNA is TGCAGCGCCTCTGGGACAGCGAACACTGAAGCTTTCTTT. The chain couples TRBV29-1 to TRBJ1-1; 7 of the junction bases match TRBD1. The germline V gene encodes CDR1 SQVTM and CDR2 ANQGSEA. Clipping removes 7 bases from V and 1 base from J, with 6 as the unmatched junction base count. The CDR3 goes from the cysteine to the phenylalanine over 13 residues. Only the CDR3 region is kept as DNA, spanning 39 bases read in frame from base 1.